This TCR beta chain was identified during a study of T cells in Graves' hyperthyroidism and ophthalmopathy. The CDR3 regions of TCR beta were amplified from RNA transcripts. First-round RT-PCR with HTBI primers amplified the TCR CDR3 region. TCRdb fed the multiplex PCR reads into MiXCR, producing one record per CDR3 protein. The profile covers roughly 96,000 distinct CDR3 sequences, with approximately 56% appearing a single time and roughly a quarter taken by the ten largest. As regards this clonotype: At one boundary the junction diverges from the germline segment, which might be a read error.

The source is a woman aged 40 to 50 with Graves' hyperthyroidism. The sequencing sample was made of blood.

CDR3 sequence reads: CASRGRGTWLETQYF. The CDR3 nucleotides are TGCGCCAGCAGGGGAAGGGGGACGTGGTTAGAGACCCAGTACTTC. This chain connects TRBV9 to TRBJ2-5, with TRBD1 as a possible D gene (6 bases). There are 15 residues in the CDR3. In germline, CDR1 is SGDLS, CDR2 YYNGEE.